This paragraph covers one TCR beta chain sequence. Its antigen remains unknown. This table comes from immunoSEQ multiplex PCR, and its TCRdb copy is limited to in-frame clones, with some not included. Of 20,000 or so clones detected, 70% to 90% appear once; the ten largest clones hold 0.96%. CDR1 SEHNR and CDR2 FQNEAQ come from the germline V gene (reference sequence). The CDR3 has 12 amino acids. V lost 1 base, J lost 3 bases, and 1 base lay in between. This sample was taken from a study of graft-versus-host responses after intestinal transplantation. Study-wide results and limits: HvG clone declines early post-transplant were associated with peak circulating GvH levels.

Sample: PBMCs, taken 450 to 490 days after intestinal transplant. The V gene is TRBV7-9, the J gene TRBJ2-1; D unclear. This TCR came from a human patient who received an intestinal transplant, so some T cells may come from the graft donor. CDR3: CASSLDYNEQFF. The CDR3 DNA reads TGTGCCAGCAGCTTAGACTACAATGAGCAGTTCTTC.